These 29 T cell receptor beta chains share one sample of origin, sequenced in a study of technical replicates of blood from several donors. Here immunoSEQ multiplex PCR was the method, and the copy in TCRdb shows in-frame clones only, minus some. Of approximately 50,000 clones in the sample, 95% to 96% are singletons; the top ten hold 0.39%. The sample taken for sequencing was T cells isolated from PBMCs. Receptors originate from a human donor in good health.

The V call is TRBV4-1, the J call TRBJ2-1; 8 bases are shared with TRBD2. The J segment lost 7 bases and the V segment lost 4 bases, leaving 0 bases of the junction unmatched. Per germline, CDR1 MGHRA and CDR2 YSYEKL. The CDR3 is 12 amino acids. In DNA, the CDR3 is TGCGCCAGCAGCCTAGCGGGGAATGAGCAGTTCTTC. This sequence encodes CASSLAGNEQFF.

The V gene is TRBV11-3, the J gene TRBJ2-1, with D perhaps TRBD2 (6 bases). Trimming took 2 bases from V and 6 from J, leaving 14 bases between them. This CDR3 is built from 15 residues. Germline loops: CDR1 SGHNT, CDR2 YENEEA. The CDR3 loop reads CASSLLVTSFNEQFF. For the CDR3, the DNA is TGTGCCAGCAGCTTACTGGTAACTAGCTTCAATGAGCAGTTCTTC.

The chain uses TRBV13 and TRBJ2-3; TRBD2 is a possible D gene (6 bases). This CDR3 spans 15 amino acids. Germline CDR1 PRHDT, CDR2 FYEKMQ (reference sequence). V was trimmed by 4 bases and J by 1 base, leaving 12 bases between them. CDR3 amino acids: CASSYGGTGTDTQYF. CDR3 nucleotides: TGTGCCAGCAGCTATGGGGGGACCGGCACAGATACGCAGTATTTT.

This chain uses TRBV6-6 with TRBJ2-3, with TRBD1 as a possible D gene (5 bases). The CDR3 has 14 residues. CDR1 is MNHNY and CDR2 is SVGAGI in the germline V gene (reference sequence). Trimming shortened V by 6 bases and J by 2 bases, and 12 bases separated the two germline ends. CDR3 region: CASRLGQATDTQYF. CDR3 sequence (DNA): TGTGCCAGCAGACTTGGACAAGCCACAGATACGCAGTATTTT.

The J gene is TRBJ2-3, the V gene TRBV25-1, with 11 positions matching TRBD2. This CDR3 is built from 18 residues. V dropped 1 base and J dropped 2; count of bases not matched to a gene: 8. The germline gives CDR1 MGHDK, CDR2 SYGVNS. The CDR3 nucleotides read TGTGCCAGCAGTGAATCCCACACTAGCGGGAGAGTCACAGATACGCAGTATTTT. It yields the protein CASSESHTSGRVTDTQYF.

The chain couples TRBV28 to TRBJ1-5, with TRBD1 identical over 10 bases. Germline trimming cut 7 bases from V and 3 bases from J; bases unmatched to any gene: 12. The CDR3 length is 17 residues. The V gene's germline CDR1 is MDHEN and CDR2 SYDVKM. The CDR3 DNA sequence: TGTGCCAGCACCATTTCTGGGACAGGGGCTTTCAATCAGCCCCAGCATTTT. Translating it yields CASTISGTGAFNQPQHF. The variable domain in full, completed from reference TRBV28 and TRBJ1-5, reads DVKVTQSSRYLVKRTGEKVFLECVQDMDHENMFWYRQDPGLGLRLIYFSYDVKMKEKGDIPEGYSVSREKKERFSLILESASTNQTSMYLCASTISGTGAFNQPQHFGDGTRLSIL.

This clone was counted a single time. The chain recombines TRBV29-1 with TRBJ1-2; D might be TRBD1 (5 bases). Germline CDR1 and CDR2: SQVTM and ANQGSEA. This CDR3 is built from 12 residues. V lost 6 bases and J lost 8, with 16 bases in between. The CDR3 coding sequence is TGCAGCGTCGGATTGGGGCGGGGAGGCTACACCTTC. It is translated as CSVGLGRGGYTF.

The rearrangement links TRBV9 to TRBJ2-7; D might be TRBD2 (5 bases). Trimming stripped 0 bases from V and 4 bases from J, with 17 bases between. The CDR3 runs 16 residues. CDR1 SGDLS and CDR2 YYNGEE come from the germline V gene. The CDR3, as DNA: TGTGCCAGCAGCGTAGGGTTTGGAGGTAGAGTGTACGAGCAGTACTTC. This gives the protein CASSVGFGGRVYEQYF.

This clone came up once. This chain connects TRBV11-2 to TRBJ2-5, with 10 bases identical to TRBD2. Germline V gene sequence: CDR1 SGHAT, CDR2 FQNNGV. The CDR3 length is 17 residues. Trimming took 4 bases from V and 6 from J; bases not matched to a gene: 14. CDR3 sequence: CASSYVNSLAGSQTQYF. The CDR3 DNA follows: TGTGCCAGCAGCTATGTGAACTCACTAGCGGGATCCCAGACCCAGTACTTC.

V and J are TRBV11-1 and TRBJ1-4; no clear D gene. Germline V gene sequence: CDR1 SGHAT, CDR2 FQDESV (reference sequence). V shed 5 bases and J shed 3 bases, with 10 bases lying between them. This CDR3 comprises 14 residues. The CDR3 DNA reads as TGTGCCAGCAGCCCTCAAACATCTAATGAAAAACTGTTTTTT. Residues: CASSPQTSNEKLFF.

This clone was observed once. The genes are TRBV25-1 and TRBJ1-2, with a possible D match to TRBD1 (6 bases). V was shortened by 3 bases and J by 9 bases, with 17 bases between the two germline ends. The CDR3 sequence is 14 residues long. Germline V lookup: CDR1 MGHDK, CDR2 SYGVNS. CDR3 amino acids: CASSDSRGQNRYTF. The CDR3 DNA reads TGTGCCAGCAGTGACTCTCGGGGACAAAACCGCTACACCTTC.

The rearrangement uses TRBV30 and TRBJ1-1; no clear D. Looked up from germline, CDR1 is GTSNPN and CDR2 is SVGIG (reference sequence). The germline V and J ends were trimmed by 3 bases and 1 base, with 3 bases remaining between them. The CDR3 is made up of 11 amino acids. The CDR3 DNA reads as TGTGCCTGGAGGCGGAACACTGAAGCTTTCTTT. Amino acid sequence: CAWRRNTEAFF.

The CDR3 sequence: CASSQGVGVLYGYTF. The CDR3 DNA sequence: TGTGCCAGCAGCCAAGGGGTGGGCGTACTCTATGGCTACACCTTC. J is TRBJ1-2 and V is TRBV14; D is ambiguous. The V gene's germline CDR1 is SGHDN and CDR2 FVKESK. V lost 1 base and J 4 bases, leaving 13 bases between the germline ends. This CDR3 is built from 15 residues.

CDR3 bases: TGTGCCAGCAGCTTAGACAGTATCTATGGCTACACCTTC. Translated, it gives CASSLDSIYGYTF. V and J are TRBV7-9 and TRBJ1-2; the D is unclear. Per the germline V gene, CDR1 is SEHNR and CDR2 is FQNEAQ (reference sequence). Trimming pared 1 base from V and 4 bases from J, leaving 7 bases between. This CDR3 region has 13 residues.

This rearrangement joins TRBV30 to TRBJ1-1; D not resolved. Germline V CDR1 and CDR2: GTSNPN, SVGIG (reference sequence). The CDR3 length is 13 residues. V dropped 6 bases and J dropped 3 bases, with 14 bases sitting between them. CDR3 in DNA: TGTGCCTGCCCCACGGGAGTGGACACTGAAGCTTTCTTT. Encoded protein: CACPTGVDTEAFF.

This chain joins TRBV11-3 and TRBJ2-2; unclear D gene. Germline loops: CDR1 SGHNT, CDR2 YENEEA. This CDR3 region has 15 residues. Deletions cut 0 bases from V and 1 base from J, with 6 bases between. CDR3 loop: CASSLDQRNTGELFF. In DNA form, the CDR3 reads TGTGCCAGCAGCTTAGATCAGCGGAACACCGGGGAGCTGTTTTTT.

V and J are TRBV11-3 and TRBJ2-1; weak D call: TRBD2 (6 bases). This CDR3 region has 15 residues. Trimming shortened V by 0 bases and J by 6 bases, and 12 bases separated the two germline ends. From germline, CDR1 is SGHNT and CDR2 YENEEA. CDR3 bases: TGTGCCAGCAGCTTAGAGGGACTTAAATTCAATGAGCAGTTCTTC. This translates into CASSLEGLKFNEQFF.

This clone was detected only a few times. The chain combines TRBV19 with TRBJ1-3; 8 bases map to TRBD1. CDR3 length: 13 amino acids. Trimming removed 8 bases from V and 6 bases from J; junction bases left unmatched: 6. CDR1 is LNHDA and CDR2 is SQIVND in the germline V gene (reference sequence). The DNA of the CDR3 is TGTGCCAGTTCCGGGACAGGATTAAACACCATATATTTT. This codes for CASSGTGLNTIYF.

The chain joins TRBV6-5 to TRBJ2-2, with 7 nucleotides matching TRBD2. CDR1 and CDR2 from the germline V gene are MNHEY and SVGAGI. This CDR3 contains 15 residues. J gave up 0 bases and V 6 bases, and 4 bases lay outside the gene matches. The CDR3 nucleotides are TGTGCCAGCAGAAGGGACTACGCGAACACCGGGGAGCTGTTTTTT. It is translated as CASRRDYANTGELFF.

The chain is built from TRBV27 and TRBJ2-7, with 13 bases aligning to TRBD2. Germline V CDR1 and CDR2: MNHEY, SMNVEV (reference sequence). The V and J ends lost 5 bases and 3 bases, in that order; junction bases with no gene match: 4. This CDR3 has 15 residues. The CDR3 sequence is CASSQTSGRIYEQYF. The CDR3 DNA is TGTGCCAGCAGTCAGACTAGCGGGAGGATCTACGAGCAGTACTTC.

V is TRBV6-5 and J is TRBJ2-7, with TRBD1 identical over 9 bases. Germline V lookup: CDR1 MNHEY, CDR2 SVGAGI. V was clipped by 5 bases and J by 7 bases; unmatched bases: 12. The CDR3 extends over 15 amino acids. The CDR3 DNA is TGTGCCAGCAGTCACGGGACAGGGCATCTCCGGGAGCAGTACTTC. Encoded protein: CASSHGTGHLREQYF.

The J gene is TRBJ1-5, the V gene TRBV28; D uncertain. Germline V gene data show CDR1 as MDHEN and CDR2 as SYDVKM. The CDR3 length is 14 residues. Trimming removed 6 bases at V and 5 bases at J, with 14 bases between. The CDR3 spells CASSTPAGYQPQHF. CDR3 DNA: TGTGCCAGCAGCACCCCCGCGGGGTATCAGCCCCAGCATTTT. The complete variable domain, with remaining parts taken from reference TRBV28 and TRBJ1-5, reads DVKVTQSSRYLVKRTGEKVFLECVQDMDHENMFWYRQDPGLGLRLIYFSYDVKMKEKGDIPEGYSVSREKKERFSLILESASTNQTSMYLCASSTPAGYQPQHFGDGTRLSIL.

This clone has a handful of counts. The chain couples TRBV7-3 to TRBJ2-2, with 15 bases identical to TRBD2. The ends lost 4 bases at V and 4 bases at J; junction bases unmatched: 1. Germline V gene lookup returns CDR1 SGHTA and CDR2 FQGTGA. The CDR3 is made up of 16 amino acids. The CDR3 coding sequence is TGTGCCAGCAGCTGGGGACTAGCGGGAGGCACCGGGGAGCTGTTTTTT. It is translated as CASSWGLAGGTGELFF.

The J gene is TRBJ1-2, the V gene TRBV6-5; D ambiguous. Germline V gene sequence: CDR1 MNHEY, CDR2 SVGAGI. This CDR3 comprises 13 residues. V was cut by 2 bases and J by 3 bases, with 7 bases left in between. The CDR3 DNA reads TGTGCCAGCAGTTACGCGTCCGACTATGGCTACACCTTC. Protein: CASSYASDYGYTF.

The chain employs TRBV4-3 and TRBJ2-5; 12 nucleotides line up with TRBD2. From germline, CDR1 is LGHNA and CDR2 YSLEER. The V segment lost 5 bases and the J segment 11 bases; nucleotides outside the gene matches: 12. The CDR3 spans 15 residues. The CDR3 bases are TGCGCCAGCAGCTTTTGGACTAGCGGGGTTAGAGAGCAGTACTTC. The encoded protein is CASSFWTSGVREQYF.

V gene TRBV6-5 combines with J gene TRBJ1-2; 8 bases map to TRBD1. The CDR3 spans 14 residues. V trimming: 6 bases; J trimming: 5 bases; junction bases outside the gene matches: 8. CDR1 and CDR2 from the germline V gene are MNHEY and SVGAGI. Written as DNA, the CDR3 is TGTGCCAGCAGAGAGGGGACAGGCTGGTATGGCTACACCTTC. Translation: CASREGTGWYGYTF.

About this clone itself: At the DNA level, this CDR3 is encoded by other sequences in the same sample as well. The chain combines TRBV7-9 with TRBJ1-2; 8 bases are shared with TRBD1. Looked up from germline, CDR1 is SEHNR and CDR2 is FQNEAQ (reference sequence). Trimming removed 5 bases from V and 6 bases from J; junction bases left unmatched: 2. The CDR3 is made up of 12 amino acids. The CDR3 DNA reads TGTGCCAGCAGCCTACAGGGGGATGGCTACACCTTC. Amino acids: CASSLQGDGYTF.

The chain employs TRBV29-1 and TRBJ2-1; 7 bases align to TRBD1. Trimming cost V 7 bases and J 9 bases; bases outside gene matches: 12. The length of the CDR3 is 13 residues. CDR1 is SQVTM, CDR2 ANQGSEA, per germline. The CDR3 protein is CSGERGRGGEQFF. For the CDR3, the DNA is TGCAGCGGGGAAAGGGGGCGCGGTGGTGAGCAGTTCTTC.

J is TRBJ2-7 and V is TRBV29-1, with D perhaps TRBD1 (5 bases). V shed 5 bases and J shed 2 bases, with 13 bases lying between them. The CDR3 has 13 residues. From germline, CDR1 is SQVTM and CDR2 ANQGSEA. CDR3 amino acids: CSVYRGWPYEQYF. For the CDR3, the DNA is TGCAGCGTTTATAGGGGTTGGCCCTACGAGCAGTACTTC.